This T cell receptor beta chain emerged from a study of blood T cell repertoires in COVID-19 (dated by TCRdb to the early 2020s). In the study overall: Samples covering the acute and convalescent phases of COVID-19 were provided by collaborators in the United States, Italy and Spain. The dataset comprised deeply sampled blood TCRbeta repertoires from subjects exposed to, actively infected with, or recovered from COVID-19. The repertoires were made available in a free public database intended to serve as a resource for research on the immune response to SARS-CoV-2. The prospective study material was composed of cDNA or gDNA derived from T cells, B-cell-depleted T cells, or PBMCs. A de-identified subject ID, COVID-19 status, age in years and sex were almost always included in the sample metadata. Samples came from the ongoing ImmuneRACE study (first 160 participants) plus 1,254 subjects from 6 global collaborators. Where available, HLA class I and class II types were obtained from metadata supplied by the sample provider rather than from assay-based typing. What the work shows at the level of the full study, not this receptor alone: The quantity of clinical and demographic metadata differed by source and by participant and was supplied without curation.

TCRbeta CDR3 regions were amplified from genomic DNA by means of the immunoSEQ Assay, a bias-controlled multiplex PCR. From the authors' description of their analysis: Nucleated cell counts per sample were estimated from amplification of reference gene primers within the assay. To quantify the absolute abundance of each unique TCRbeta CDR3 rearrangement, sequence reads were collapsed and filtered. For each sample, productive Simpson clonality was calculated as the square root of Simpson's diversity index over productive rearrangements. In TCRdb, the immuneACCESS table is reduced to in-frame sequences with V and J assigned. These tables do not hold every clone; where another copy was compared, an unresolved V gene accounts for under half, and the others remain unexplained. V and J calls and clone size are as listed in that table; D and trimming were resolved from the DNA. This sample has under 450,000 clones in its table, and 89% of those were observed once. Clones ranked in the top ten supply roughly 1.4% of the sample.

At one collaborating source in Seattle, patients were enrolled during active infection and were followed longitudinally through the course of disease. Each collaborating institution followed its own protocols to collect whole blood in K2EDTA tubes. For TCRbeta analysis, collaborators shipped samples in one of three forms: frozen whole blood, isolated PBMCs, or DNA extracted from either of those sample types. As concerns this clone: Its antigen remains unidentified. Per-base qualities were not stored, and no clone one base away is much larger.

The CDR3 holds 13 amino acids from the cysteine to the phenylalanine. The kept DNA is CDR3 alone, 39 bases in frame from the first base. The germline V gene (reference sequence) yields GTSNPN for CDR1 and SVGIG for CDR2. At the junction V is shortened by 0 bases and J by 8 bases; bases outside the gene matches: 3. The receptor comes from a woman between 35 and 50 years old with COVID-19, enrolled during active disease. The source material was peripheral blood. The chain is assembled from TRBV30 and TRBJ1-4; TRBD1 agrees with 7 junctional bases. CDR3 reads: CAWSVTRGEKLFF. The DNA sequence reads TGTGCCTGGAGTGTAACCAGGGGGGAAAAACTGTTTTTT.